This T cell receptor (beta chain) was profiled in a study of vaccination effects on CD4 cells after COVID-19. Study-level information: Median timing of post-vaccine samples was 72 days after the second dose.

Trimming removed 6 bases at V and 1 base at J, with 6 bases between. The CDR3 is 11 amino acids. CDR1 and CDR2 from the germline V gene are DFQATT and SNEGSKA (reference sequence). Using immunoSEQ multiplex PCR, the repertoire was profiled, and TCRdb retains in-frame clones only, with some absent. The table records tens of thousands of clones, 75% to 85% of them present only once. With regard to this clone: Its antigen is unknown.

Under the ViraFEST assay, PBMC were stimulated with viral peptide pools so that antigen-specific CD4+ T cells expanded. Sequencing was performed afterwards. Following 10 days of culture, CD4+ T cells were isolated. Either the BNT162b2 or mRNA-1273 vaccine was given to participants in two doses. Cultures of approximately 2.1 million PBMC per well contained around 10 IU/ml IL-2 plus 10 ug/ml peptides. The chain employs TRBV20-1 and TRBJ1-1; D gene ambiguous. This TCR came from a human donor who received a COVID-19 vaccine. Sequenced material: CD4+ T cells from PBMCs cultured with HCoV-OC43 spike peptides, taken after COVID-19 vaccination. This sample's subset: HCoV-OC43 spike overlapping peptide pool stimulation. This CDR3 reads CSARQNTEAFF. The DNA for the CDR3 is TGCAGTGCCAGACAGAACACTGAAGCTTTCTTT.